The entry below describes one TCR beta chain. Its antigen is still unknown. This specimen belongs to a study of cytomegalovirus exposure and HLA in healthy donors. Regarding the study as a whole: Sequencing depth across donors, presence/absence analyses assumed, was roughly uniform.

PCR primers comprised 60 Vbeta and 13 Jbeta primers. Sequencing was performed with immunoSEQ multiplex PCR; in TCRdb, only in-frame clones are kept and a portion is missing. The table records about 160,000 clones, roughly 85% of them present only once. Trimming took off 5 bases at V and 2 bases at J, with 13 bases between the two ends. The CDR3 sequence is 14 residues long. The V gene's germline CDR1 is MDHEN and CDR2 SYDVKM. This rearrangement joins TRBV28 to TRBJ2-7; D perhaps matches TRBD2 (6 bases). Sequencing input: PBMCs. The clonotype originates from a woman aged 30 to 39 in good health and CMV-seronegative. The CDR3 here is CASSRGFNPYEQYF. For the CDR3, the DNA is TGTGCCAGCAGTCGGGGGTTTAATCCCTACGAGCAGTACTTC.